The clone carrying this T cell receptor beta chain was seen a handful of times. Next came a second PCR, run for roughly 7 to 12 cycles, which used a sample-barcoded 5' primer along with a J-beta primer mix. Each CDR3 protein gets one entry after TCRdb re-called the 5' RACE reads with MiXCR. The repertoire includes some 1,800,000 distinct CDR3 sequences, around 42% of them detected once, and 23% sits in the top ten. The data are from a study of blood T cells in healthy people across ages. This TCR was sampled from a human donor in good health. The sample taken for sequencing was blood.

The CDR3 DNA is TGCGCCAGCAGCCAAGTGGAGGGCACTGAAGCTTTCTTT. This sequence encodes CASSQVEGTEAFF. The chain combines TRBV4-3 with TRBJ1-1, with D hard to call. Germline loops: CDR1 LGHNA, CDR2 YSLEER. Trimming removed 1 base from V and 4 bases from J, with 7 bases in between. The CDR3 has 13 residues.